This entry lists 29 T cell receptor beta chains sequenced from one sample in a study of CD8+CD57+ T cells in acquired aplastic anemia. It was genomic DNA that served as the template for profiling TCR beta VDJ and CDR3. Each CDR3 protein is one row after TCRdb ran MiXCR on the reads. Here the sample spans fewer than 70,000 distinct CDR3 sequences, 54% being singletons. Sequenced: sorted CD4+, CD8+, or CD8+CD57+ T cells (not recorded which) from PBMCs. The receptors here all came from a human donor in good health, serving as a control.

The chain combines TRBV4-2 with TRBJ2-1; D remains ambiguous. The CDR3 has 14 residues. Per the germline V gene, CDR1 is LGHNA and CDR2 is YNFKEQ. Trimming took off 1 base at V and 3 bases at J, with 7 bases between the two ends. The CDR3 coding sequence is TGTGCCAGCAGCCAAGTCCTGCTCTACAATGAGCAGTTCTTC. It encodes CASSQVLLYNEQFF.

V is TRBV4-1 and J is TRBJ2-7, with 9 nucleotides matching TRBD1. V was clipped by 1 base and J by 4 bases; unmatched bases: 5. The germline V gene has CDR1 MGHRA and CDR2 YSYEKL. The CDR3 covers 15 residues. The CDR3 protein is CASSQGGTGLYEQYF. The CDR3 nucleotides read TGCGCCAGCAGCCAAGGGGGGACAGGGCTGTACGAGCAGTACTTC.

The rearrangement links TRBV19 to TRBJ1-6; 10 nucleotides match TRBD1. Unmatched junction bases numbered 6, after V lost 6 bases and J lost 10 bases. Germline values: CDR1 LNHDA, CDR2 SQIVND (reference sequence). The CDR3 has 14 amino acids. CDR3 DNA: TGTGCCAGTAGCGAGGGACAGGGGCAATCACCCCTCCACTTT. Translation: CASSEGQGQSPLHF.

This clonotype was picked up many times. The V call is TRBV7-9, the J call TRBJ2-1, with D uncertain. The CDR3 contains 15 residues. CDR1 and CDR2 (germline): SEHNR, FQNEAQ (reference sequence). V shed 2 bases and J shed 2 bases, with 10 bases lying between them. CDR3 nucleotides: TGTGCCAGCAGCTTATTGGCCTACCCCTACAATGAGCAGTTCTTC. Translating gives CASSLLAYPYNEQFF. Variable domain in full (rest from reference TRBV7-9 and TRBJ2-1): DTGVSQNPRHKITKRGQNVTFRCDPISEHNRLYWYRQTLGQGPEFLTYFQNEAQLEKSRLLSDRFSAERPKGSFSTLEIQRTEQGDSAMYLCASSLLAYPYNEQFFGPGTRLTVL.

This clonotype was found many times. The V and J genes are TRBV11-2 and TRBJ2-1; 13 bases are a match to TRBD2. There are 17 residues in the CDR3. Losses at the gene ends were 5 bases for V and 2 bases for J; bases not matched to a gene: 6. Germline CDR1 and CDR2: SGHAT and FQNNGV. The CDR3 is CASSGGLAGAPYNEQFF. The CDR3 DNA sequence: TGTGCCAGCAGCGGAGGACTAGCGGGAGCCCCCTACAATGAGCAGTTCTTC.

This clonotype was observed at least ten times. This chain joins TRBV12-3 or TRBV12-4 and TRBJ2-1; D is ambiguous. V gave up 4 bases and J gave up 6 bases, with 4 bases separating them. CDR3 size: 11 residues. The CDR3 is CASSSANEQFF. The CDR3 DNA sequence: TGTGCCAGCAGTTCAGCCAATGAGCAGTTCTTC.

This clonotype was recorded a few times. The chain uses TRBV15 and TRBJ2-7; D ambiguous. This CDR3 has 14 residues. V lost 0 bases and J lost 3, with 9 bases in between. From germline, CDR1 is LNHNV and CDR2 YYDKDF (reference sequence). The CDR3 region is CATSRDLGIYEQYF. In DNA, the CDR3 is TGTGCCACCAGCAGAGATCTGGGGATCTACGAGCAGTACTTC.

This clonotype was detected only once. The V and J genes are TRBV7-2 and TRBJ1-6; D is unclear. This CDR3 spans 13 amino acids. Germline loops: CDR1 SGHTA, CDR2 FQGNSA. Trimming removed 4 bases from V and 6 bases from J, with 7 bases in between. The CDR3: CASSSQPNSPLHF. The CDR3 nucleotides read TGTGCCAGCAGCTCACAGCCTAATTCACCCCTCCACTTT.

The gene calls are TRBV4-1 and TRBJ1-1; D might be TRBD1 (5 bases). Between the trimmed V and J ends, which lost 2 bases and 4 bases, there was a span of 29 bases. Germline V gives CDR1 MGHRA, CDR2 YSYEKL. CDR3 size: 20 residues. In nucleotides, the CDR3 is TGCGCCAGCAGCCAAATTCTAGTGGGGTCAGGGCACCCCGGAGGCACTGAAGCTTTCTTT. Residues: CASSQILVGSGHPGGTEAFF.

The V and J genes are TRBV2 and TRBJ1-2, with 9 bases that match TRBD1. The CDR3 covers 14 residues. Looked up from germline, CDR1 is SNHLY and CDR2 is FYNNEI. Trimming cost V 5 bases and J 4 bases; bases outside gene matches: 5. CDR3 sequence: CASSWTGATYGYTF. CDR3 DNA sequence: TGTGCCAGCAGTTGGACAGGGGCTACCTATGGCTACACCTTC.

This clonotype was detected many times. This sequence joins TRBV29-1 and TRBJ2-7; TRBD1 is a possible D gene (5 bases). The V gene's germline CDR1 is SQVTM and CDR2 ANQGSEA. The CDR3 is 15 amino acids. The V and J ends lost 4 bases and 0 bases respectively, with 16 bases between them. CDR3 sequence: CSVAASPDSSYEQYF. CDR3 nucleotide sequence: TGCAGCGTTGCCGCGTCCCCTGACAGCTCCTACGAGCAGTACTTC.

At least ten counts were recorded for this clonotype. In DNA form, the CDR3 reads TGTGCCAGCAGCCTCACAAGAGAAGCTTTCTTT. Translated, it gives CASSLTREAFF. The genes are TRBV7-9 and TRBJ1-1; no definite D call. Trimming cost V 5 bases and J 8 bases, with 9 bases left between them. Per germline, CDR1 SEHNR and CDR2 FQNEAQ (reference sequence). This CDR3 spans 11 amino acids.

This clonotype was seen just once. The chain employs TRBV2 and TRBJ1-1, with D unclear. The CDR3 totals 13 residues. Germline V CDR1 and CDR2: SNHLY, FYNNEI. Trimming took 7 bases from V and 5 from J, leaving 14 bases between them. The CDR3 nucleotides are TGTGCCAGCAACACTTTTGAGGTGACTGAAGCTTTCTTT. Translation gives CASNTFEVTEAFF.

Sample share makes this clonotype medium-sized. This chain uses TRBV24-1 with TRBJ2-3; D gene unclear. V was shortened by 4 bases and J by 0 bases, with 13 bases between the two germline ends. Germline CDR1 KGHDR, CDR2 SFDVKD. The CDR3 contains 16 residues. The CDR3, as DNA: TGTGCCACCAGTGACTCCCGGGCGTATAGCACAGATACGCAGTATTTT. It codes for CATSDSRAYSTDTQYF.

Only a few counts were recorded for this clonotype. V gene TRBV29-1 combines with J gene TRBJ2-1; 7 nucleotides agree with TRBD2. This CDR3 is 16 amino acids long. Germline V gene data show CDR1 as SQVTM and CDR2 as ANQGSEA. The ends lost 0 bases at V and 2 bases at J; junction bases unmatched: 7. CDR3 protein: CSVEEVSGTTYNEQFF. The CDR3 region has the DNA TGCAGCGTTGAAGAGGTCAGCGGGACCACCTACAATGAGCAGTTCTTC.

V is TRBV7-2 and J is TRBJ2-3; TRBD2 is a possible D gene (5 bases). This CDR3 has 13 amino acids. Trimming left V 2 bases short and J 4 bases short, with 7 bases between. Germline CDR1 and CDR2: SGHTA and FQGNSA. The CDR3 spells CASSLMRADTQYF. The CDR3 DNA is TGTGCCAGCAGCTTAATGAGGGCAGATACGCAGTATTTT.

J is TRBJ1-2 and V is TRBV7-9; weak D call: TRBD1 (6 bases). This CDR3 spans 15 amino acids. V was shortened by 5 bases and J by 4 bases, with 17 bases between the two germline ends. CDR1 is SEHNR and CDR2 is FQNEAQ in the germline V gene (reference sequence). The CDR3 loop reads CASSHQGQPIYGYTF. The DNA of the CDR3 is TGTGCCAGCAGCCATCAGGGGCAGCCCATCTATGGCTACACCTTC.

The rearrangement uses TRBV7-8 and TRBJ2-5, with a tentative D call TRBD2 (6 bases). This CDR3 region has 15 residues. CDR1 is SGHVS and CDR2 is FQNEAQ in the germline V gene. V was clipped by 3 bases and J by 9 bases, with 20 bases between them. CDR3: CASSFSRLIGGPQYF. CDR3 nucleotides: TGTGCCAGCAGCTTCTCCCGCCTTATCGGAGGGCCCCAGTACTTC.

The chain couples TRBV5-7 to TRBJ2-7; D uncertain. TRBV5-7 is given ORF status, its function remaining uncertain. V shed 4 bases and J shed 7 bases, with 21 bases lying between them. The length of the CDR3 is 15 residues. The CDR3 nucleotides read TGTGCCAGCAGCCCCATAATGATAGGCGTAGATGAGCAGTACTTC. Translated: CASSPIMIGVDEQYF.

This clonotype came up many times. The CDR3: CASSYGRNTEAFF. Here the CDR3 DNA reads TGTGCCAGCAGTTACGGGAGGAACACTGAAGCTTTCTTT. The rearrangement uses TRBV6-5 and TRBJ1-1; D not certain. The ends were cut back, 2 bases at V and 1 base at J, with 5 bases in the middle. The CDR3 is 13 amino acids. CDR1 is MNHEY and CDR2 is SVGAGI in the germline V gene.

The J gene is TRBJ1-3, the V gene TRBV7-8, with D tentatively TRBD1 (5 bases). The V end lost 0 bases, the J end lost 3 bases, and 12 bases lay between the germline ends. CDR1 and CDR2 (germline): SGHVS, FQNEAQ. The CDR3 runs 16 residues. CDR3 nucleotide sequence: TGTGCCAGCAGCTTAGCCACAGGATCGTTTGGAAACACCATATATTTT. Its translation is CASSLATGSFGNTIYF.

This clonotype was seen many times. The junction and the germline gene differ at one end; a read error may be behind it. The chain uses TRBV7-9 and TRBJ2-7; 7 nucleotides line up with TRBD1. Germline-derived CDR1 and CDR2 are SEHNR and FQNEAQ (reference sequence). The CDR3 runs 14 residues. CDR3 region: CASSLTGLDYEQYF. CDR3 DNA: TGCGCCAGCAGCTTGACAGGGCTCGACTACGAGCAGTACTTC.

This chain links TRBV11-1 with TRBJ2-7; D remains unclear. CDR3 size: 16 residues. Looked up from germline, CDR1 is SGHAT and CDR2 is FQDESV (reference sequence). Trimming took off 1 base at V and 6 bases at J, with 19 bases between the two ends. CDR3: CASSLEGGLPAAEQYF. CDR3 nucleotide sequence: TGTGCCAGCAGCTTAGAGGGCGGCCTCCCCGCGGCCGAGCAGTACTTC.

This rearrangement joins TRBV2 to TRBJ2-7; no clear D. The germline CDR1 and CDR2 sequences are SNHLY and FYNNEI. The CDR3 has 13 amino acids. Trimming pared 0 bases from V and 13 bases from J, leaving 16 bases between. DNA for the CDR3: TGTGCCAGCAGTGAAGCGCCAGCCTACGAGCGATACTTC. This gives the protein CASSEAPAYERYF.

Points on this clonotype: Germline and junction disagree at one end, which may indicate a read error. The chain carries TRBV19 and TRBJ2-3; D may be TRBD1 (6 bases). In germline, CDR1 is LNHDA, CDR2 SQIVND (reference sequence). The CDR3 is 15 amino acids. Here the CDR3 DNA reads TGTGCCAGTCGTATGTTAGGACAGACCACAGATACGCAGTATTTT. Its protein product is CASRMLGQTTDTQYF.

This clonotype was seen at least ten times. V gene TRBV20-1 combines with J gene TRBJ2-1; the D is unclear. The CDR3 covers 15 residues. Trimming stripped 4 bases from V and 1 base from J, with 14 bases between. Germline values: CDR1 DFQATT, CDR2 SNEGSKA (reference sequence). The chain's CDR3 is CSATIAFPSYNEQFF. CDR3 DNA: TGCAGTGCTACGATAGCCTTCCCTTCCTACAATGAGCAGTTCTTC.

As DNA, the CDR3 is TGTGCCAGTAGTATTGACAGGGGGGACACTGAAGCTTTCTTT. Its translation is CASSIDRGDTEAFF. This chain connects TRBV19 to TRBJ1-1; 9 nucleotides agree with TRBD1. The CDR3 loop spans 14 amino acids. J was trimmed by 3 bases and V by 3 bases; bases with no gene match: 2. The germline V gene encodes CDR1 LNHDA and CDR2 SQIVND (reference sequence).

This clonotype showed up just once. J is TRBJ1-1 and V is TRBV2; D unresolved. Germline CDR1 reads SNHLY; CDR2 reads FYNNEI. This CDR3 contains 14 residues. The V gene lost 6 bases and the J gene lost 0 bases, with 11 bases spanning the gap. The CDR3 spells CASREADLNTEAFF. As DNA, the CDR3 is TGTGCCAGCAGGGAGGCAGACCTGAACACTGAAGCTTTCTTT.

The chain joins TRBV19 to TRBJ1-2, with TRBD1 as a possible D gene (6 bases). The germline V and J ends were trimmed by 4 bases and 4 bases, with 13 bases remaining between them. The CDR3 loop spans 14 amino acids. Germline-derived CDR1 and CDR2 are LNHDA and SQIVND (reference sequence). CDR3: CASSTFDRSYGYTF. CDR3 DNA: TGTGCCAGTAGTACCTTCGACAGGAGCTATGGCTACACCTTC.